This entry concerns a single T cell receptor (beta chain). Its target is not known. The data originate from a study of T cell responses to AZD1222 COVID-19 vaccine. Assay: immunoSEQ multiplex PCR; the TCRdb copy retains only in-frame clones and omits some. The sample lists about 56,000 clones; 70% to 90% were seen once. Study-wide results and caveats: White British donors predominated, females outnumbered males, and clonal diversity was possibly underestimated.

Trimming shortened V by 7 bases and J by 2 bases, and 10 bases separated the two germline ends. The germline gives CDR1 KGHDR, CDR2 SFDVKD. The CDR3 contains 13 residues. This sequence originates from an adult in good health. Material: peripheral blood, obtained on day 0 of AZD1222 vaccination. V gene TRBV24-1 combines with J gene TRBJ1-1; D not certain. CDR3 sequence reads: CATRHNSNTEAFF. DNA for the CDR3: TGTGCCACCAGGCATAACAGTAACACTGAAGCTTTCTTT.